Listed below are T cell receptor beta chains from one sample, sequenced in a study of lymphopenia after photon versus proton radiotherapy. The assay was immunoSEQ multiplex PCR, and TCRdb's table has in-frame clones only and misses some. The table records roughly 12,000 clones, about 87% of them present only once. The sample consisted of peripheral blood, taken from a patient treated with photon-based radiotherapy. These receptors were taken from a man aged 60 to 75 with pancreatic cancer. Both conserved end residues are part of each CDR3. The order of the fields is CDR3 length, D gene, J gene, clone size, V gene, CDR3 protein, CDR3 DNA. A D gene is named only where the DNA matches it firmly. Size is stated for part of the rows, as once, few or many counts, or as a class when the clone is expanded.

>15|.|TRBJ1-1|.|TRBV4-1
CASSQTRGGNTEAFF
TGCGCCAGCAGCCAAACAAGGGGGGGTAACACTGAAGCTTTCTTT
>16|.|TRBJ2-2|.|TRBV18
CASSPSSFGVYGELFF
TGTGCCAGCTCACCGAGTTCCTTCGGGGTTTACGGGGAGCTGTTTTTT
>16|TRBD2|TRBJ2-2|.|TRBV19
CASSGLAGSNTGELFF
TGTGCCAGTAGCGGACTAGCGGGGTCGAACACCGGGGAGCTGTTTTTT
>13|.|TRBJ2-1|.|TRBV11-2
CASSTGTGNEQFF
TGTGCCAGCAGCACTGGGACGGGAAATGAGCAGTTCTTC
>14|.|TRBJ2-3|few|TRBV27
CASSLAAGTDTQYF
TGTGCCAGCAGTTTAGCTGCGGGGACAGATACGCAGTATTTT
>12|.|TRBJ2-7|.|TRBV13
CASRPTWGEQYF
TGTGCCAGCAGACCCACATGGGGCGAGCAGTACTTC
>13|.|TRBJ1-2|.|TRBV5-6
CASSPGTLRGYTF
TGTGCCAGCAGCCCAGGGACGTTAAGGGGCTACACCTTC
>12|.|TRBJ1-5|once|TRBV27
CAIGRSNQPQHF
TGTGCCATCGGACGGAGCAATCAGCCCCAGCATTTT
>14|.|TRBJ2-3|.|TRBV4-2
CASSQETDRATQYF
TGTGCCAGCAGCCAAGAGACGGACCGAGCTACGCAGTATTTT
>15|TRBD2|TRBJ2-1|.|TRBV7-9
CASSRGGAGRNEQFF
TGTGCCAGCAGCCGCGGGGGGGCCGGTCGGAATGAGCAGTTCTTC
>14|TRBD2|TRBJ2-3|.|TRBV6-6
CASQIAGGPGTQYF
TGTGCCAGCCAAATAGCGGGGGGGCCCGGTACGCAGTATTTT
>14|TRBD1|TRBJ1-6|.|TRBV10-3
CAIWDSSYNSPLHF
TGTGCCATCTGGGACAGCTCCTATAATTCACCCCTCCACTTT
>13|.|TRBJ1-2|.|TRBV10-3
CAISLDSSQGYTF
TGTGCCATCAGCCTTGACAGCAGCCAAGGCTACACCTTC
>16|TRBD1|TRBJ2-1|.|TRBV7-6
CASSLTGASSYNEQFF
TGTGCCAGCAGCTTGACAGGGGCAAGCTCCTACAATGAGCAGTTCTTC
>14|.|TRBJ1-2|.|TRBV5-6
CASRRRAGGYGYTF
TGTGCCAGCCGCCGCAGGGCTGGAGGCTATGGCTACACCTTC
>13|.|TRBJ1-1|.|TRBV6-5
CASSSTGNTEAFF
TGTGCCAGCAGTTCGACAGGGAACACTGAAGCTTTCTTT
>17|.|TRBJ1-5|.|TRBV19
CASSIEEGRGNHQPQHF
TGTGCCAGTAGTATAGAAGAGGGGCGGGGGAACCATCAGCCCCAGCATTTT
>18|.|TRBJ2-3|.|TRBV7-8
CASSLALSAYRYTDTQYF
TGTGCCAGCAGCTTAGCGCTGAGCGCTTACAGATACACAGATACGCAGTATTTT
>16|TRBD2|TRBJ2-3|.|TRBV5-1
CASSLGLAGGQDTQYF
TGCGCCAGCAGCTTGGGTTTAGCGGGGGGGCAGGATACGCAGTATTTT
>12|.|TRBJ2-7|.|TRBV30
CAWNAGTYEQYF
TGTGCCTGGAACGCCGGGACCTACGAGCAGTACTTC
>13|TRBD1|TRBJ1-2|.|TRBV6-1
CASSAEDRSGYTF
TGTGCCAGCAGTGCAGAGGACAGGTCTGGCTACACCTTC
>16|TRBD1|TRBJ2-1|.|TRBV12-5
CASGSTDRGEDNEQFF
TGTGCTAGTGGCTCCACGGACAGGGGCGAAGACAATGAGCAGTTCTTC
>12|.|TRBJ1-1|.|TRBV5-4
CASRGQDTEAFF
TGTGCCAGCAGGGGGCAAGACACTGAAGCTTTCTTT
>13|.|TRBJ1-2|.|TRBV4-1
CASSQVAGWGYTF
TGCGCCAGCAGCCAAGTTGCAGGGTGGGGCTACACCTTC
>14|.|TRBJ1-4|.|TRBV5-1
CASSLAYVGEKLFF
TGCGCCAGCAGCTTGGCATATGTCGGTGAAAAACTGTTTTTT
>14|.|TRBJ2-5|.|TRBV6-6
CASSRRWDQETQYF
TGTGCCAGCAGTCGCCGGTGGGACCAAGAGACCCAGTACTTC
>13|.|TRBJ2-7|.|TRBV11-3
CASSFAHGDEQYF
TGTGCCAGCAGCTTCGCCCACGGGGACGAGCAGTACTTC
>14|TRBD2|TRBJ2-1|.|TRBV11-2
CASSEGLGSLEQFF
TGTGCCAGCAGCGAGGGACTAGGCTCTTTAGAACAGTTCTTC
>14|.|TRBJ2-3|.|TRBV12-5
CASAPRAGWDTQYF
TGTGCTAGTGCCCCACGTGCCGGGTGGGATACGCAGTATTTT
>15|.|TRBJ1-6|.|TRBV7-3
CASSPLSGFRSPLHF
TGTGCCAGCAGCCCCCTCTCCGGGTTCAGATCACCCCTCCACTTT
>17|.|TRBJ2-3|.|TRBV4-3
CASSQHLAATSTDTQYF
TGCGCCAGCAGCCAACACTTGGCAGCCACTAGCACAGATACGCAGTATTTT
>14|.|TRBJ2-3|.|TRBV5-1
CAGARDSPLDTQYF
TGCGCCGGAGCCCGGGACTCACCACTGGATACGCAGTATTTT
>14|TRBD1|TRBJ1-6|few|TRBV27
CASSLGQGTSPLHF
TGTGCCAGCAGTTTAGGACAGGGAACTTCACCCCTCCACTTT
>13|TRBD2|TRBJ2-1|.|TRBV4-2
CASSTPGGTEQFF
TGTGCCAGCAGCACCCCGGGGGGGACTGAGCAGTTCTTC
>14|.|TRBJ2-3|.|TRBV5-4
CASSLRRNTDTQYF
TGTGCCAGCAGCTTGCGGCGAAACACAGATACGCAGTATTTT
>14|.|TRBJ1-1|.|TRBV5-1
CASSLGGGETEAFF
TGCGCCAGCAGCTTGGGAGGTGGGGAGACTGAAGCTTTCTTT
>20|TRBD1|TRBJ2-3|.|TRBV12-5
CASGLSTRGGGDGHGDTQYF
TGTGCTAGTGGTTTGTCCACACGAGGGGGCGGTGACGGGCATGGAGATACGCAGTATTTT
>14|.|TRBJ2-7|few|TRBV2
CASRMDGNSYEQYF
TGTGCCAGCAGAATGGACGGAAACTCCTACGAGCAGTACTTC
>13|TRBD1|TRBJ2-7|.|TRBV6-1
CASSKGRGYEQYF
TGTGCCAGCAGCAAAGGCAGGGGGTACGAGCAGTACTTC
>15|.|TRBJ2-5|.|TRBV7-9
CASSLFGALQETQYF
TGTGCCAGCAGCTTATTTGGGGCCCTACAAGAGACCCAGTACTTC
>15|.|TRBJ1-5|.|TRBV30
CAWSQPDSRNQPQHF
TGTGCCTGGAGTCAACCCGACAGTCGGAATCAGCCCCAGCATTTT
>16|.|TRBJ2-3|.|TRBV5-1
CASSLADLLGTDTQYF
TGCGCCAGCAGCTTGGCGGACCTACTGGGAACAGATACGCAGTATTTT
>14|.|TRBJ2-2|.|TRBV29-1
CSVPQGSNTGELFF
TGCAGCGTTCCACAGGGTTCGAACACCGGGGAGCTGTTTTTT
>15|.|TRBJ2-3|.|TRBV7-8
CASSLGQTHTDTQYF
TGTGCCAGCAGCTTAGGACAGACTCACACAGATACGCAGTATTTT
>14|.|TRBJ2-7|.|TRBV27
CASSPFGRVYEQYF
TGTGCCAGCAGTCCCTTCGGCAGGGTCTACGAGCAGTACTTC
>13|TRBD1|TRBJ2-5|.|TRBV12-5
CASADRDQETQYF
TGTGCTAGTGCCGACAGGGACCAAGAGACCCAGTACTTC
>14|TRBD2|TRBJ2-5|.|TRBV19
CASSSEGLAVTQYF
TGTGCCAGTAGTAGTGAGGGACTAGCAGTGACCCAGTACTTC
>11|.|TRBJ2-5|.|TRBV25-1
CASSFQETQYF
TGTGCCAGCAGTTTCCAAGAGACCCAGTACTTC
>14|TRBD2|TRBJ2-7|once|TRBV19
CASRSTSGDYEQYF
TGTGCCAGTCGATCGACTAGCGGGGACTACGAGCAGTACTTC